The clone carrying this T cell receptor (beta chain) was observed a few times. TCRdb re-analysed the 5' RACE reads in MiXCR, keeping a single row per CDR3 protein. Here the sample spans 450,000 or so distinct CDR3 sequences, about 13% being singletons. The sample comes from a study of identical twins. The V gene's germline CDR1 is MDHEN and CDR2 SYDVKM. This CDR3 has 10 amino acids. Between the trimmed V and J ends, which lost 5 bases and 12 bases, there was a span of 11 bases. The donors were all healthy and Caucasian. A further study also used this sample, focusing on yellow fever vaccine responses in identical twins.

The V and J genes are TRBV28 and TRBJ2-7; D is ambiguous. Sequencing was carried out using CD4+ T cells sorted from blood. This clonotype was obtained from a woman under 30 in good health. Written as DNA, the CDR3 is TGTGCCAGCAGTCGTGGCCCCCTGTACTTC. It specifies CASSRGPLYF.